This T cell receptor (beta chain) was profiled in a study of shared clonotypes between healthy human individuals. Study results and limitations: Clonotype sharing among donors, it was expected, would be affected by sequencing depth.

The data were produced by immunoSEQ multiplex PCR, yet TCRdb's version contains in-frame clones alone and is incomplete. The sample has 2 million to 2.5 million clones, more than 90% seen once. Germline assignment: CDR1 MDHEN and CDR2 SYDVKM. V shed 5 bases and J shed 4 bases, with 20 bases lying between them. This CDR3 is 16 amino acids long. Worth noting for this clone: Its antigen is currently unknown.

The sequence was obtained from a man younger than 30 in good health. This chain connects TRBV28 to TRBJ1-2, with D maybe TRBD1 (5 bases). The sequenced sample was naive CD4+ T cells sorted from blood. The subset here: CD45RA+ positively selected. CDR3 residues: CASSPNKKGYVYGYTF. The DNA for the CDR3 is TGTGCCAGCAGTCCCAATAAGAAGGGGTACGTCTATGGCTACACCTTC.